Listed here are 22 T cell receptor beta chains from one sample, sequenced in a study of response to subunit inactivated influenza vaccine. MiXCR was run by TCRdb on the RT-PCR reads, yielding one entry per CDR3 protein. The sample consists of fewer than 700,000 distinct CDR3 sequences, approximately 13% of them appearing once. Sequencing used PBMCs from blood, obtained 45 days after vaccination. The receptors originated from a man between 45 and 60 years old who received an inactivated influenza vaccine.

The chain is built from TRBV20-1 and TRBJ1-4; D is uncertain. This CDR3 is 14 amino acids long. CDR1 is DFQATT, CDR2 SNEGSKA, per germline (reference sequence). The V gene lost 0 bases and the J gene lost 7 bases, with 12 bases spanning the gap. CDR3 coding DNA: TGCAGTGCTAGAGATGGTCGGTCTGGTGAAAAACTGTTTTTT. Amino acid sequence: CSARDGRSGEKLFF.

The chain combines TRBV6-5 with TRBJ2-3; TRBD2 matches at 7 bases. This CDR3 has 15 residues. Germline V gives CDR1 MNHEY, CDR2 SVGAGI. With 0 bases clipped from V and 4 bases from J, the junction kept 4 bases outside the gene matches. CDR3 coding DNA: TGTGCCAGCAGTTACTCCGGGGGGTCGGCAGATACGCAGTATTTT. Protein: CASSYSGGSADTQYF.

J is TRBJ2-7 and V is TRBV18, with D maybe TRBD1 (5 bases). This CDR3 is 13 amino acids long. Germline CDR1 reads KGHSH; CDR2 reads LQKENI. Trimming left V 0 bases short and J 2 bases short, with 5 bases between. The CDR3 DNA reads TGTGCCAGCTCACCACCGACAGCCTACGAGCAGTACTTC. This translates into CASSPPTAYEQYF.

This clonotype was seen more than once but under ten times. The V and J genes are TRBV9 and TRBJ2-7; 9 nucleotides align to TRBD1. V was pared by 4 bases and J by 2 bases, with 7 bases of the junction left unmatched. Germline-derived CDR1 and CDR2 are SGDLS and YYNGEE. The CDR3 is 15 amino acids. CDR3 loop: CASSPGTGWTYEQYF. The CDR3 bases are TGTGCCAGCAGCCCTGGGACAGGGTGGACCTACGAGCAGTACTTC.

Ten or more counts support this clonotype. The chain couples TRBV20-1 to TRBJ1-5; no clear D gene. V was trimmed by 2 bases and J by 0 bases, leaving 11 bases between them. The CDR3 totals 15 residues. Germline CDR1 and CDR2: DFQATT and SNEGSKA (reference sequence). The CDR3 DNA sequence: TGCAGTGCTAGATCCGAACAGTTTAGCAATCAGCCCCAGCATTTT. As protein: CSARSEQFSNQPQHF.

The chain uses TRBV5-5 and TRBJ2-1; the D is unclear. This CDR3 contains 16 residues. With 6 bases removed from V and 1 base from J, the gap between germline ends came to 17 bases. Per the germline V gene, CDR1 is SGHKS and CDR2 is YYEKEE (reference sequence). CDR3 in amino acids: CASNLPGPISYNEQFF. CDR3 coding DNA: TGTGCCAGCAACCTACCGGGCCCTATTTCCTACAATGAGCAGTTCTTC.

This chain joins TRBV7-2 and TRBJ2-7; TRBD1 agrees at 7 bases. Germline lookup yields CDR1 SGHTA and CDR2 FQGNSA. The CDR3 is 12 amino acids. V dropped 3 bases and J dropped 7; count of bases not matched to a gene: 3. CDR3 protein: CASSFNRGEQYF. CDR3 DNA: TGTGCCAGCAGCTTCAACAGGGGTGAGCAGTACTTC. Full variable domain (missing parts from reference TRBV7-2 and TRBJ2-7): GAGVSQSPSNKVTEKGKDVELRCDPISGHTALYWYRQSLGQGLEFLIYFQGNSAPDKSGLPSDRFSAERTGGSVSTLTIQRTQQEDSAVYLCASSFNRGEQYFGPGTRLTVT.

The CDR3 protein is CASSREREEQFF. CDR3 nucleotides: TGTGCCAGCAGCCGGGAGAGGGAAGAGCAGTTCTTC. The V call is TRBV7-9, the J call TRBJ2-1, with D possibly being TRBD2 (6 bases). The germline V gene encodes CDR1 SEHNR and CDR2 FQNEAQ (reference sequence). The CDR3 is 12 residues long. V was trimmed by 5 bases and J by 10 bases, leaving 12 bases between them.

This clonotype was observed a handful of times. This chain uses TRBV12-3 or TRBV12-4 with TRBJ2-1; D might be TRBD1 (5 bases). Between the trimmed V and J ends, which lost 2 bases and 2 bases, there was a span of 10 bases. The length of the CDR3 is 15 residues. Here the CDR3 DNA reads TGTGCCAGCAGTTTACAGGGCAGACCCTACAATGAGCAGTTCTTC. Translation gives CASSLQGRPYNEQFF.

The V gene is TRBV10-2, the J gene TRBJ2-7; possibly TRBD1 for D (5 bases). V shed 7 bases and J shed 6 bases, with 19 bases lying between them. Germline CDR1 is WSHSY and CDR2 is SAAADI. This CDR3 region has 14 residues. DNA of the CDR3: TGCGCCAGCACTCTGAGCAGGGATCTCGGCGAGCAGTACTTC. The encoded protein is CASTLSRDLGEQYF.

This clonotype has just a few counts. CDR3 amino acids: CASSERGSTEAFF. CDR3 nucleotide sequence: TGTGCCAGCAGTGAAAGGGGGAGCACTGAAGCTTTCTTT. The rearrangement uses TRBV25-1 and TRBJ1-1, with TRBD1 as a possible D gene (6 bases). Trimming pared 2 bases from V and 4 bases from J, leaving 8 bases between. This CDR3 contains 13 residues. Germline CDR1 MGHDK, CDR2 SYGVNS.

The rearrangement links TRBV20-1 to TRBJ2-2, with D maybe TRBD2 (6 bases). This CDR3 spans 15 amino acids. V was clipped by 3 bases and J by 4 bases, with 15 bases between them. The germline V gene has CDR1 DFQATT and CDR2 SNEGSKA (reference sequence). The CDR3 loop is CSASSASVSTGELFF. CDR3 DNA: TGCAGTGCTAGCTCGGCTAGCGTTAGCACCGGGGAGCTGTTTTTT.

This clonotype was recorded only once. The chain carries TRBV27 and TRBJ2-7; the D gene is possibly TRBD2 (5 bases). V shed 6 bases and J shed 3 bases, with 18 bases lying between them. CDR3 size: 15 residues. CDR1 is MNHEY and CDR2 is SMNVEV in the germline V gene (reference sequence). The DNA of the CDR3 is TGTGCCAGCAGAAAATTTCAGGCCAGCGGCTACGAGCAGTACTTC. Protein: CASRKFQASGYEQYF.

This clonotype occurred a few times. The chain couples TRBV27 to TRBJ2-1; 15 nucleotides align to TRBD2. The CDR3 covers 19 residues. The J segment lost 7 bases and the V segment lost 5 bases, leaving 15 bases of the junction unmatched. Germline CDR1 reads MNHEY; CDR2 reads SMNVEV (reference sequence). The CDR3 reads CASSRIPPPGLAGGNEQFF. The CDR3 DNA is TGTGCCAGCAGTCGAATCCCCCCCCCAGGACTAGCGGGAGGGAATGAGCAGTTCTTC.

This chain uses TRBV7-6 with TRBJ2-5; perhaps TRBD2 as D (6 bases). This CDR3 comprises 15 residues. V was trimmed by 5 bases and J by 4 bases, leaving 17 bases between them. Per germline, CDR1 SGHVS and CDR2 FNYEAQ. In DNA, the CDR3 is TGTGCCAGCAGCGCCATGACTAGATCCGGAGAGACCCAGTACTTC. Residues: CASSAMTRSGETQYF.

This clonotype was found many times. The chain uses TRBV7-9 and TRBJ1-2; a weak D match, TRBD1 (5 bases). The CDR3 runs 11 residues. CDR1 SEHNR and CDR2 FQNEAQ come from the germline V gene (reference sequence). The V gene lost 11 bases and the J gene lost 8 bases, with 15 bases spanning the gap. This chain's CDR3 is CAGLRGEGYTF. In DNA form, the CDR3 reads TGTGCCGGCCTGAGGGGCGAGGGCTACACCTTC.

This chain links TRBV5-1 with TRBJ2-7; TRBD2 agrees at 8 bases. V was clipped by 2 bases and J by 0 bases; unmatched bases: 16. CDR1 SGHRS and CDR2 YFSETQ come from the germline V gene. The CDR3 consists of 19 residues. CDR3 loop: CASSFRSLDGSGDSYEQYF. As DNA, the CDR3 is TGCGCCAGCAGCTTTCGGTCCTTGGACGGTAGCGGGGACTCCTACGAGCAGTACTTC.

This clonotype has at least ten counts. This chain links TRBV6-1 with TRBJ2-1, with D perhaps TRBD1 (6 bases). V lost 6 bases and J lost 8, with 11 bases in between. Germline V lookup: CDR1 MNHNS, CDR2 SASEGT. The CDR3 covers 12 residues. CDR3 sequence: CASREQGHEQFF. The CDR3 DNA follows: TGTGCCAGCAGAGAACAGGGCCATGAGCAGTTCTTC.

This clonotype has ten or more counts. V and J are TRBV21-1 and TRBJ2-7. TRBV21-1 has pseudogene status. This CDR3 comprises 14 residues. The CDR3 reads CAIASATLTYEQYF. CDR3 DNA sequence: TGTGCCATCGCGTCGGCTACACTTACCTACGAGCAGTACTTC.

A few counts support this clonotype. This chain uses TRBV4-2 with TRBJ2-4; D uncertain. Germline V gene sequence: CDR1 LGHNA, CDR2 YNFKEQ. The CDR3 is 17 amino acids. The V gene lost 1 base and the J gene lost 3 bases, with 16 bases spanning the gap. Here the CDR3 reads CASSQVFARIGKNIQYF. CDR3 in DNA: TGTGCCAGCAGCCAAGTTTTCGCTAGGATAGGCAAAAACATTCAGTACTTC.

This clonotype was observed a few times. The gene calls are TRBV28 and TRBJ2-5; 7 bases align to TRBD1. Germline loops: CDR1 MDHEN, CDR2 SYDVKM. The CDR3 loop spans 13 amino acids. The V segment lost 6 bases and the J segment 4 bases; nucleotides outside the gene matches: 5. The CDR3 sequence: CASRLQGRETQYF. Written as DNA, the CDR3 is TGTGCCAGCAGACTACAGGGGAGAGAGACCCAGTACTTC.

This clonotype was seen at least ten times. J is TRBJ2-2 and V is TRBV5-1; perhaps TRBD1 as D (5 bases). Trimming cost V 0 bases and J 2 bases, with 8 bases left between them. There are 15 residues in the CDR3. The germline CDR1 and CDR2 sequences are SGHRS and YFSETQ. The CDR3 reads CASSLGTPNTGELFF. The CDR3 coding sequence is TGCGCCAGCAGCTTGGGGACACCTAACACCGGGGAGCTGTTTTTT.